The clone carrying this T cell receptor (beta chain) has a handful of counts. Self-reported history from a screening survey and questionnaire set each donor's cohort. This specimen belongs to a study of blood T cell repertoires in COVID-19. Germline V gene data show CDR1 as GTSNPN and CDR2 as SVGIG (reference sequence). CDR3 length: 12 amino acids. V was shortened by 1 base and J by 5 bases, with 6 bases between the two germline ends. Data came from immunoSEQ multiplex PCR; TCRdb stores just in-frame clones and leaves some out. The table has over 200,000 clones, 70% to 90% seen once. The TCR sequence derives from a man in his thirties or forties who had recovered from COVID-19. The sample comprised PBMCs or T cells enriched from blood (not recorded which). The chain employs TRBV30 and TRBJ2-1; weak D call: TRBD2 (6 bases). The DNA of the CDR3 is TGTGCCTGGAGTGGGGGGGACAATGAGCAGTTCTTC. This encodes CAWSGGDNEQFF.